A single sample gave rise to the 6 T cell receptor beta chains below, sequenced in a study of blood T cell repertoires in COVID-19. Only in-frame clones appear in the TCRdb table, and some are missing; sequencing was by immunoSEQ multiplex PCR. This sample has 200,000 or so clones; around 90% occur once, and the top ten carry approximately 2.4%. Sequencing was carried out using peripheral blood. Source of these receptors: a man aged 25-40 years with COVID-19, enrolled during active disease.

The V and J genes are TRBV6-2 or TRBV6-3 and TRBJ2-3; 10 positions match TRBD2. V shed 2 bases, J shed 10 bases, and the junction held 24 bases outside the gene matches. Germline CDR1 MNHEY, CDR2 SVGEGT. The CDR3 runs to 20 residues. The CDR3 here is CASSYSLAGVRGQMWSAQYF. CDR3 nucleotides: TGTGCCAGCAGTTACAGCCTAGCGGGAGTTAGGGGCCAGATGTGGTCTGCGCAGTATTTT.

V and J are TRBV18 and TRBJ1-2, with D possibly being TRBD1 (5 bases). The ends were cut back, 3 bases at V and 8 bases at J, with 28 bases in the middle. CDR3 size: 18 residues. Germline assignment: CDR1 KGHSH and CDR2 LQKENI. This CDR3 is CASSPSLLNLDRKRGYTF. The CDR3 bases are TGTGCCAGCTCACCGAGCCTCTTGAACCTCGACAGAAAAAGGGGCTACACCTTC.

The DNA of the CDR3 is TGTGCCAGCTCAAGCACTGACAGGGGGCTCAACACTGAAGCTTTCTTT. The encoded protein is CASSSTDRGLNTEAFF. This chain uses TRBV18 with TRBJ1-1; TRBD1 aligns across 10 bases. There are 16 residues in the CDR3. Trimming took 5 bases from V and 2 from J; bases not matched to a gene: 8. CDR1 and CDR2 (germline): KGHSH, LQKENI.

The chain recombines TRBV24-1 with TRBJ2-3; the match to TRBD2 covers 7 bases. V shed 9 bases and J 4 bases; nucleotides not matched to a gene: 3. CDR1 is KGHDR and CDR2 is SFDVKD in the germline V gene. CDR3 length equals 12 residues. This chain's CDR3 is CATHGGADTQYF. Written as DNA, the CDR3 is TGTGCCACCCATGGGGGGGCAGATACGCAGTATTTT.

This clone was counted only a few times. The rearrangement links TRBV6-5 to TRBJ2-7; D is possibly TRBD2 (6 bases). The CDR3 runs to 14 residues. Per the germline V gene, CDR1 is MNHEY and CDR2 is SVGAGI. The V gene lost 0 bases and the J gene lost 3 bases, with 9 bases spanning the gap. The CDR3, as DNA: TGTGCCAGCAGTTACTCGAGGCGGGGCTACGAGCAGTACTTC. This translates into CASSYSRRGYEQYF.

In nucleotides, the CDR3 is TGTGCCAGCAGCCAAGAGGGTACCGGGACAAGCTACGAGCAGTACTTC. Amino acids: CASSQEGTGTSYEQYF. This rearrangement joins TRBV4-2 to TRBJ2-7; TRBD1 might be the D (6 bases). CDR1 is LGHNA and CDR2 is YNFKEQ in the germline V gene. V was pared by 0 bases and J by 3 bases, with 15 bases between. This CDR3 comprises 16 residues.